This T cell receptor beta chain was found in a study of control samples from healthy donors and cancer patients. Germline trimming cut 10 bases from V and 4 bases from J; bases unmatched to any gene: 6. CDR3 length equals 14 residues. The germline V gene encodes CDR1 MGHDK and CDR2 SYGVNS. Clones were read by immunoSEQ multiplex PCR, and TCRdb kept only the in-frame ones, dropping some. The sample consists of about 120,000 clones, nearly 95% of them appearing once. The source is a young man in good health. The sequenced sample consisted of blood. This chain links TRBV25-1 with TRBJ2-3, with 12 bases matching TRBD1. The CDR3 here is CAISGQGASDTQYF. In nucleotides, the CDR3 is TGTGCCATCTCGGGACAGGGGGCATCAGATACGCAGTATTTT.